This T cell receptor (beta chain) was sequenced in a study of a mutant IDH1 vaccine in newly diagnosed glioma. At the level of the study: Patients got their first vaccination 4-6 weeks after radiotherapy alone, or with temozolomide cycles. A roughly 60% male, 37.5% female split and a mean age of around 37 years characterized treated patients. Most patients had radiochemotherapy with temozolomide before enrollment; others had one alone.

Regarding time point: week 23, last vaccination. Vaccination comprised doses that each held 300 ug of mutant IDH1 20-mer peptide, plus topical imiquimod. Each astrocytoma in the donors was new, WHO grade 3 or 4, IDH1-mutant and ATRX-lost. Sequencing was performed with immunoSEQ multiplex PCR; in TCRdb, only in-frame clones are kept and a portion is missing. The data show approximately 41,000 clones, roughly 80% seen once. As regards this clone: Antigen: not known.

CDR3 size: 16 residues. Trimming cost V 6 bases and J 6 bases; bases outside gene matches: 8. Germline V lookup: CDR1 SNHLY, CDR2 FYNNEI. The sample consisted of PBMCs, taken from a glioma patient whose treatment included an IDH1 peptide vaccine. The V call is TRBV2, the J call TRBJ2-3; 14 nucleotides agree with TRBD2. This receptor was taken from a middle-aged man with glioma. CDR3 residues: CASSQRTSGGSDTQYF. The CDR3 coding sequence is TGTGCCAGCAGCCAGCGGACTAGCGGGGGGTCGGATACGCAGTATTTT.